The clone carrying this T cell receptor beta chain was seen only a few times. Its antigen is unknown. The repertoire was sequenced with immunoSEQ multiplex PCR; TCRdb's copy has only in-frame clones and lacks some. Found here are about 70,000 clones, about 87% of them singletons; the top ten hold about 1.6%. The data were taken from a study of CD4 T cells in relation to SARS-CoV-2 and coronaviruses. Study conclusions and caveats: No donor gave both pre-pandemic and post-infection samples.

Between the trimmed V and J ends, which lost 2 bases and 5 bases, there was a span of 7 bases. The CDR3 spans 13 residues. Germline lookup yields CDR1 SGHTA and CDR2 FQGNSA. CD4+ T cells from unexposed donors were obtained before the COVID-19 pandemic (2011-2018). The material sequenced was memory CD4+ T cells from PBMCs. This receptor was taken from a human donor in good health. V is TRBV7-2 and J is TRBJ1-5; D call uncertain. The CDR3 coding sequence is TGTGCCAGCAGCTTAAACCGGGATCAGCCCCAGCATTTT. It translates to CASSLNRDQPQHF.